This TCR beta chain is from a study of cytomegalovirus exposure and HLA in healthy donors. Healthy donors of bone marrow made up the group. Study-wide results and caveats: Immune exposure information available was restricted to CMV serostatus. For TCR beta chains, V- and J-gene trimming was later linked to a missense DCLRE1C variant. Earlier analysis found most TCR beta V segments productive about 90% or about 30% of the time.

The PCR ran on 60 Vbeta and 13 Jbeta primers. Sequencing was performed with immunoSEQ multiplex PCR; in TCRdb, only in-frame clones are kept and a portion is missing. Here the sample spans about 220,000 clones, over 65% being singletons. On this clone itself: No antigen is known for it.

The CDR3 consists of 10 residues. The V gene's germline CDR1 is DFQATT and CDR2 SNEGSKA (reference sequence). The chain carries TRBV20-1 and TRBJ2-7; D gene ambiguous. Sequenced: PBMCs. This TCR was recovered from a man between 18 and 29 years old in good health and CMV-seronegative. The DNA for the CDR3 is TGCAGCGGGTATCTAAACGAGCAGTACTTC. It yields the protein CSGYLNEQYF.